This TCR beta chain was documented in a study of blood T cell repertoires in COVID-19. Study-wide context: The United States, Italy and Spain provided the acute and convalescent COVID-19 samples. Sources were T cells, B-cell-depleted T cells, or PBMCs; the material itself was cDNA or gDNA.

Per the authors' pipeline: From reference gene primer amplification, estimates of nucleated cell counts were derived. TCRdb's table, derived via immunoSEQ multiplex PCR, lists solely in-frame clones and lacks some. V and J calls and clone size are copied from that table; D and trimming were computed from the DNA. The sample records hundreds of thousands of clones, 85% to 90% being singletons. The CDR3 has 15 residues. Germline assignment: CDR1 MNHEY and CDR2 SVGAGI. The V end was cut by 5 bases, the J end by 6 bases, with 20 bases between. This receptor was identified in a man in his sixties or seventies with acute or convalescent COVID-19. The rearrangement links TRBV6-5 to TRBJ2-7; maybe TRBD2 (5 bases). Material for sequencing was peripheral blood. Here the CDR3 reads CASSPLGGPMGEQYF. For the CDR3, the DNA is TGTGCCAGCAGTCCACTCGGCGGGCCTATGGGCGAGCAGTACTTC.